This is a list of T cell receptor beta chains from one sample in a study of cytomegalovirus exposure and HLA in healthy donors. Clones were sequenced by immunoSEQ multiplex PCR, and TCRdb holds only the in-frame ones, with some missing. The profile shows 190,000 or so clones, around 81% of them singletons. The sample was PBMCs. These receptors all stem from a young woman in good health and CMV-seropositive. Both conserved end residues are part of each CDR3. D genes are given only for firm matches. Where a row states a size, it is once, few, many or the class of an expanded clone; other rows omit it.

d_gene: NA
j_gene: TRBJ1-2
abundance: NA
v_gene: TRBV6-5
CDR3nt: TGTGCCAGCAGTACGACAGGCAACTATGGCTACACCTTC
CDR3aa: CASSTTGNYGYTF

d_gene: TRBD2
j_gene: TRBJ2-7
abundance: few
v_gene: TRBV4-1
CDR3nt: TGCGCCAGCAGCCAAGAGGGGACTAGATCGGCCTACGAGCAGTACTTC
CDR3aa: CASSQEGTRSAYEQYF

d_gene: NA
j_gene: TRBJ1-6
abundance: NA
v_gene: TRBV19
CDR3nt: TGTGCCAGTAGTATCCGGAGGTGGCCCCCGAGCTCCTATAATTCACCCCTCCACTTT
CDR3aa: CASSIRRWPPSSYNSPLHF

d_gene: TRBD1
j_gene: TRBJ1-1
abundance: once
v_gene: TRBV7-9
CDR3nt: TGTGCCAGCTTTGAATTACAGGGGCTGAACACTGAAGCTTTCTTT
CDR3aa: CASFELQGLNTEAFF

d_gene: NA
j_gene: TRBJ1-2
abundance: few
v_gene: TRBV2
CDR3nt: TGTGCCAGAGAAACAGAGAACTATGGCTACACCTTC
CDR3aa: CARETENYGYTF

d_gene: NA
j_gene: TRBJ1-5
abundance: NA
v_gene: TRBV7-2
CDR3nt: TGTGCCAGCAGCCCGATAGGGGACAATCAGCCCCAGCATTTT
CDR3aa: CASSPIGDNQPQHF

d_gene: NA
j_gene: TRBJ1-5
abundance: NA
v_gene: TRBV6-1
CDR3nt: TGTGCCAGCAAAATTGTGGGGGGTGGACAGCCCCAGCATTTT
CDR3aa: CASKIVGGGQPQHF

d_gene: NA
j_gene: TRBJ2-3
abundance: NA
v_gene: TRBV18
CDR3nt: TGTGCCAGCTCACCAGATCAGGGCACAGATACGCAGTATTTT
CDR3aa: CASSPDQGTDTQYF

d_gene: TRBD1
j_gene: TRBJ1-2
abundance: NA
v_gene: TRBV5-1
CDR3nt: TGCGCCAGCAGTGACGGACAGGGCGGCTATGGCTACACCTTC
CDR3aa: CASSDGQGGYGYTF

d_gene: TRBD1
j_gene: TRBJ1-1
abundance: NA
v_gene: TRBV27
CDR3nt: TGTGCCAGCATCAAACAGGGGGCGAGGAACACTGAAGCTTTCTTT
CDR3aa: CASIKQGARNTEAFF

d_gene: NA
j_gene: TRBJ1-1
abundance: NA
v_gene: TRBV9
CDR3nt: TGTGCCAGCAGCGTAGGGGGCGCAGGGGTAGAGAACACTGAAGCTTTCTTT
CDR3aa: CASSVGGAGVENTEAFF

d_gene: TRBD1
j_gene: TRBJ2-7
abundance: NA
v_gene: TRBV5-1
CDR3nt: TGCGCCAGCAATCCCGGACAGGGGGGCGAGCAGTACTTC
CDR3aa: CASNPGQGGEQYF

d_gene: NA
j_gene: TRBJ1-1
abundance: few
v_gene: TRBV14
CDR3nt: TGTGCCAGCAGCCAAGACCGCGCGGGGGCTTTCTTT
CDR3aa: CASSQDRAGAFF

d_gene: NA
j_gene: TRBJ1-1
abundance: NA
v_gene: TRBV11-3
CDR3nt: TGTGCCAGCAGCTTAGGTCAGGGAGGTGAAGCTTTCTTT
CDR3aa: CASSLGQGGEAFF

d_gene: NA
j_gene: TRBJ2-5
abundance: NA
v_gene: TRBV7-2
CDR3nt: TGTGCCAGCAGCTTAATTCTCGCCGCGGAGACCCAGTACTTC
CDR3aa: CASSLILAAETQYF

d_gene: NA
j_gene: TRBJ1-3
abundance: NA
v_gene: TRBV7-9
CDR3nt: TGTGCCTTAGCTCAGGGGACAACAGGAAACACCATATATTTT
CDR3aa: CALAQGTTGNTIYF

d_gene: NA
j_gene: TRBJ1-2
abundance: NA
v_gene: TRBV29-1
CDR3nt: TGCAGCGTTGGGATGGAGGGCTATGGCTACACCTTC
CDR3aa: CSVGMEGYGYTF

d_gene: TRBD1
j_gene: TRBJ2-7
abundance: once
v_gene: TRBV2
CDR3nt: TGTGCCAGCAGTGCGACAGGGGGCCTCGACGAGCAGTACTTC
CDR3aa: CASSATGGLDEQYF

d_gene: TRBD1
j_gene: TRBJ2-7
abundance: NA
v_gene: TRBV5-4
CDR3nt: TGTGCCAGCAGCTTCCCGGGACAGGGAGACGAGCAGTACTTC
CDR3aa: CASSFPGQGDEQYF

d_gene: NA
j_gene: TRBJ2-7
abundance: NA
v_gene: TRBV6-1
CDR3nt: TGTGCCAGCAGGGGCTCTAGCTCACTTTCCTACGAGCAGTACTTC
CDR3aa: CASRGSSSLSYEQYF

d_gene: TRBD1
j_gene: TRBJ2-3
abundance: NA
v_gene: TRBV7-9
CDR3nt: TGTGCCAGCAGCCCAGGGGGAACAGATACGCAGTATTTT
CDR3aa: CASSPGGTDTQYF

d_gene: TRBD1
j_gene: TRBJ1-1
abundance: NA
v_gene: TRBV6-1
CDR3nt: TGTGCCAGCAGATATCCGGGACAGGGTTTACCTTTCTTT
CDR3aa: CASRYPGQGLPFF

d_gene: NA
j_gene: TRBJ2-7
abundance: NA
v_gene: TRBV7-8
CDR3nt: TGTGCCAGCAGCTTAGGGTTTCGAGACAGCCCCACCTACGAGCAGTACTTC
CDR3aa: CASSLGFRDSPTYEQYF

d_gene: NA
j_gene: TRBJ1-2
abundance: NA
v_gene: TRBV6-5
CDR3nt: TGTGCCAGCATGCAGGGAGGTGGCTACACCTTC
CDR3aa: CASMQGGGYTF

d_gene: TRBD1
j_gene: TRBJ2-2
abundance: few
v_gene: TRBV5-1
CDR3nt: TGCGCCAGCAGTCGGCGGACAGGCGATACCGGGGAGCTGTTTTTT
CDR3aa: CASSRRTGDTGELFF

d_gene: NA
j_gene: TRBJ1-1
abundance: NA
v_gene: TRBV2
CDR3nt: TGTGCCAGCAGCATTGAAGCTTTCTTT
CDR3aa: CASSIEAFF

d_gene: NA
j_gene: TRBJ2-7
abundance: NA
v_gene: TRBV11-2
CDR3nt: TGTGCCAGCAGCTTAGTCGTCGGTCCCTACGAGCAGTACTTC
CDR3aa: CASSLVVGPYEQYF

d_gene: TRBD1
j_gene: TRBJ2-7
abundance: NA
v_gene: TRBV5-6
CDR3nt: TGTGCCAGCAGCCCCGCGGGCAGGGGGCTATACGAGCAGTACTTC
CDR3aa: CASSPAGRGLYEQYF

d_gene: NA
j_gene: TRBJ2-1
abundance: once
v_gene: TRBV5-8
CDR3nt: TGTGCCAGCATTCCGATGGGGGGTACCTACAATGAGCAGTTCTTC
CDR3aa: CASIPMGGTYNEQFF

d_gene: NA
j_gene: TRBJ1-1
abundance: NA
v_gene: TRBV29-1
CDR3nt: TGCAGCGCCCACGGGTTTGTGAACACTGAAGCTTTCTTT
CDR3aa: CSAHGFVNTEAFF

d_gene: TRBD1
j_gene: TRBJ1-5
abundance: NA
v_gene: TRBV10-3
CDR3nt: TGTGCCATCAGTGAGACGGACAGGGGGTATAGTCAGCCCCAGCATTTT
CDR3aa: CAISETDRGYSQPQHF

d_gene: TRBD2
j_gene: TRBJ2-1
abundance: NA
v_gene: TRBV7-2
CDR3nt: TGTGCCAGCAGCTTAACGGGGGGGCAGGTTTTAAATGAGCAGTTCTTC
CDR3aa: CASSLTGGQVLNEQFF

d_gene: NA
j_gene: TRBJ1-6
abundance: NA
v_gene: TRBV7-2
CDR3nt: TGTGCCAGTGGGGGGGGCGACTATAATTCACCCCTCCACTTT
CDR3aa: CASGGGDYNSPLHF

d_gene: NA
j_gene: TRBJ1-1
abundance: NA
v_gene: TRBV7-8
CDR3nt: TGTGCCAGCAGCCGCACCGCGGGCACTGAAGCTTTCTTT
CDR3aa: CASSRTAGTEAFF

d_gene: NA
j_gene: TRBJ1-2
abundance: NA
v_gene: TRBV28
CDR3nt: TGTGCCAGCAGTTTACCGGGTAAAGACTATGGCTACACCTTC
CDR3aa: CASSLPGKDYGYTF

d_gene: NA
j_gene: TRBJ1-4
abundance: NA
v_gene: TRBV2
CDR3nt: TGTGCCAGCGCCCGAGGGACACCAACTAATGAAAAACTGTTTTTT
CDR3aa: CASARGTPTNEKLFF

d_gene: TRBD1
j_gene: TRBJ1-5
abundance: once
v_gene: TRBV27
CDR3nt: TGTGCCAGCAGGGGACAGGGGGCTCGGACGCCCCAGCATTTT
CDR3aa: CASRGQGARTPQHF

d_gene: TRBD1
j_gene: TRBJ2-5
abundance: NA
v_gene: TRBV7-7
CDR3nt: TGTGCCAGCAGTCTTAGGTTTGGACAGGGCTGGGAGACCCAGTACTTC
CDR3aa: CASSLRFGQGWETQYF

d_gene: NA
j_gene: TRBJ2-1
abundance: NA
v_gene: TRBV2
CDR3nt: TGTGCCAGCCGGGCCGGACTATACAATGAGCAGTTCTTC
CDR3aa: CASRAGLYNEQFF

d_gene: TRBD1
j_gene: TRBJ2-7
abundance: NA
v_gene: TRBV4-1
CDR3nt: TGCGCCAGCAGCCAAGATCGGGGGACAGGTTCAATCGAGCAGTACTTC
CDR3aa: CASSQDRGTGSIEQYF

d_gene: NA
j_gene: TRBJ1-3
abundance: NA
v_gene: TRBV4-1
CDR3nt: TGCGCCAGCAGCCAAGATTGGGGGGTGGGAAACACCATATATTTT
CDR3aa: CASSQDWGVGNTIYF

d_gene: NA
j_gene: TRBJ1-2
abundance: NA
v_gene: TRBV5-3
CDR3nt: TGTGCCAGAAGCTTTTCCCGCGGCTATGGCTACACCTTC
CDR3aa: CARSFSRGYGYTF

d_gene: NA
j_gene: TRBJ2-7
abundance: NA
v_gene: TRBV7-2
CDR3nt: TGTGCCAGCAGCTTCCCGAGCTACGAGCAGTACTTC
CDR3aa: CASSFPSYEQYF

d_gene: NA
j_gene: TRBJ1-2
abundance: NA
v_gene: TRBV10-2
CDR3nt: TGCGCCAGCAGCCCGGGAAACTATGGCTACACCTTC
CDR3aa: CASSPGNYGYTF

d_gene: TRBD1
j_gene: TRBJ2-3
abundance: NA
v_gene: TRBV18
CDR3nt: TGTGCCAGCTCACCACCGAACAGGGGGCGCACAGATACGCAGTATTTT
CDR3aa: CASSPPNRGRTDTQYF

d_gene: TRBD1
j_gene: TRBJ1-1
abundance: NA
v_gene: TRBV19
CDR3nt: TGTGCCAGTACCGAAGGGGGCGTTGGGACTGAAGCTTTCTTT
CDR3aa: CASTEGGVGTEAFF